This TCR beta chain was identified during a study of cytomegalovirus exposure and HLA in healthy donors. CDR3 length: 15 amino acids. Trimming stripped 0 bases from V and 3 bases from J, with 9 bases between. Germline CDR1 and CDR2: SGHNT and YYREEE (reference sequence). In the case of this clone: Its antigen is not known.

The PCR had 60 Vbeta and 13 Jbeta primers. Data came from immunoSEQ multiplex PCR; TCRdb stores just in-frame clones and leaves some out. The repertoire holds around 190,000 clones, with roughly 80% as singletons. Each of the donors was a healthy bone marrow donor. Overall study results and limits: V- and J-gene trimming in TCR beta was tied to a missense DCLRE1C variant by an analysis performed later. For cytomegalovirus status, the classifier reportedly gave diagnoses with high specificity and sensitivity.

This receptor was taken from a man aged 35-49 years in good health and CMV-seropositive. Sequenced material: PBMCs. V is TRBV5-4 and J is TRBJ2-2, with a weak D call TRBD2 (5 bases). The CDR3 spells CASSLAVGDTGELFF. In DNA form, the CDR3 reads TGTGCCAGCAGCTTGGCCGTCGGGGACACCGGGGAGCTGTTTTTT.